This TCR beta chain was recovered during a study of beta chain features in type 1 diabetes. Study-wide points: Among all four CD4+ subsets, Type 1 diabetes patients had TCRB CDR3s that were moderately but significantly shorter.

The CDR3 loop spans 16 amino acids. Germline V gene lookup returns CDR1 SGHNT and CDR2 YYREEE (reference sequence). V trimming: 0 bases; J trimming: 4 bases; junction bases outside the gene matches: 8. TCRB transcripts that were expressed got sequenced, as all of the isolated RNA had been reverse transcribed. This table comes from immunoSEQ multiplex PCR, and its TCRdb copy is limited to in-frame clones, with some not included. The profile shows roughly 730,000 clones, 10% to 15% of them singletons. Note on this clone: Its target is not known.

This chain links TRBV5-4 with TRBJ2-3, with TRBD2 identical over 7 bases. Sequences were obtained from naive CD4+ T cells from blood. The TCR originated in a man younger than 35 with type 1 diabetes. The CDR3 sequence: CASSLARGGWADTQYF. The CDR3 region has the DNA TGTGCCAGCAGCTTGGCTCGCGGGGGTTGGGCAGATACGCAGTATTTT.